Listed here are 13 T cell receptor beta chains from one sample, sequenced in a study of cytotoxic CD8 clonotypes in ibrutinib-treated CLL. This table comes from immunoSEQ multiplex PCR, and its TCRdb copy is limited to in-frame clones, with some not included. The sample records about 140,000 clones, 65% to 85% being singletons. Sequences were derived from PBMCs, sampled after 36 months of ibrutinib treatment. These receptor sequences come from a human donor with chronic lymphocytic leukemia.

This rearrangement joins TRBV5-1 to TRBJ1-6; D ambiguous. Deletions cut 4 bases from V and 7 bases from J, with 9 bases between. The CDR3 consists of 13 residues. The germline V gene encodes CDR1 SGHRS and CDR2 YFSETQ. CDR3 in amino acids: CASSPKVNSPLHF. DNA of the CDR3: TGCGCCAGCAGCCCAAAAGTGAATTCACCCCTCCACTTT.

The chain is built from TRBV7-8 and TRBJ2-4; possible D gene TRBD1, 6 bases. This CDR3 has 17 amino acids. Germline loops: CDR1 SGHVS, CDR2 FQNEAQ. Trimming took off 2 bases at V and 2 bases at J, with 16 bases between the two ends. The CDR3 DNA sequence: TGTGCCAGCAGCTTACCTACAGGGTGGGGGTCCAAAAACATTCAGTACTTC. It translates to CASSLPTGWGSKNIQYF. The variable domain in full, with the rest retrieved from reference TRBV7-8 and TRBJ2-4, is GAGVSQSPRYKVAKRGQDVALRCDPISGHVSLFWYQQALGQGPEFLTYFQNEAQLDKSGLPSDRFFAERPEGSVSTLKIQRTQQEDSAVYLCASSLPTGWGSKNIQYFGAGTRLSVL.

This chain uses TRBV10-2 with TRBJ2-3; no clear D gene. V dropped 10 bases and J dropped 6 bases, with 8 bases sitting between them. The length of the CDR3 is 10 residues. Germline assignment: CDR1 WSHSY and CDR2 SAAADI. CDR3 loop: CATLWDTQYF. For the CDR3, the DNA is TGCGCCACGCTGTGGGATACGCAGTATTTT.

This clone was seen just once. The chain combines TRBV9 with TRBJ1-1; no reliable D call. CDR1 and CDR2 from the germline V gene are SGDLS and YYNGEE. The CDR3 totals 14 residues. The V and J ends lost 6 bases and 0 bases respectively, with 12 bases between them. CDR3 nucleotide sequence: TGTGCCAGCAACAAAGGACCGGTGAACACTGAAGCTTTCTTT. This gives the protein CASNKGPVNTEAFF.

V is TRBV7-7 and J is TRBJ1-1, with 7 bases that match TRBD1. V was clipped by 5 bases and J by 1 base; unmatched bases: 1. The length of the CDR3 is 13 residues. Germline CDR1 reads SSHAT; CDR2 reads FNYEAQ (reference sequence). The CDR3 nucleotides read TGTGCCAGCAGCCGGGACAGGAACACTGAAGCTTTCTTT. It specifies CASSRDRNTEAFF.

This chain links TRBV5-6 with TRBJ2-5; D might be TRBD2 (6 bases). Trimming removed 0 bases at V and 5 bases at J, with 11 bases between. Germline CDR1 is SGHDT and CDR2 is YYEEEE. The CDR3 extends over 14 amino acids. This CDR3 is CASSLARGRETQYF. The DNA for the CDR3 is TGTGCCAGCAGCTTGGCCCGGGGGAGGGAGACCCAGTACTTC.

V and J are TRBV29-1 and TRBJ2-3; D gene uncertain. Germline CDR1 SQVTM, CDR2 ANQGSEA. CDR3 length: 12 amino acids. Trimming took 4 bases from V and 0 from J, leaving 5 bases between them. The CDR3, as DNA: TGCAGCGTTGCTTCTAGCACAGATACGCAGTATTTT. Translating gives CSVASSTDTQYF.

This clone was recorded once. The chain has TRBV28 and TRBJ1-5; D uncertain. Trimming took 2 bases from V and 1 from J, leaving 9 bases between them. This CDR3 has 15 amino acids. CDR1 and CDR2 (germline): MDHEN, SYDVKM. This CDR3 is CASSLRLGSNQPQHF. The CDR3 coding sequence is TGTGCCAGCAGTTTAAGACTGGGGAGCAATCAGCCCCAGCATTTT.

This clone has more than one count but fewer than ten. The V and J genes are TRBV7-6 and TRBJ2-1; perhaps TRBD1 as D (6 bases). The CDR3 loop spans 16 amino acids. Per the germline V gene, CDR1 is SGHVS and CDR2 is FNYEAQ. The V end was cut by 5 bases, the J end by 0 bases, with 14 bases between. Written as DNA, the CDR3 is TGTGCCAGCAGCCTCGAGGGACACCCCTCCTACAATGAGCAGTTCTTC. Translating it yields CASSLEGHPSYNEQFF.

The sample holds one count of this clone. The V and J genes are TRBV19 and TRBJ2-5, with 10 bases aligning to TRBD2. The CDR3 length is 14 residues. V shed 6 bases and J 2 bases; nucleotides not matched to a gene: 3. The germline V gene has CDR1 LNHDA and CDR2 SQIVND (reference sequence). The chain's CDR3 is CASRLAGNQETQYF. The DNA for the CDR3 is TGTGCCAGTAGACTAGCGGGAAATCAAGAGACCCAGTACTTC.

As regards this clone: Other DNA sequences of this sample code for an identical CDR3. The rearrangement uses TRBV27 and TRBJ2-2; D possibly corresponds to TRBD1 (6 bases). The germline V and J ends were trimmed by 6 bases and 0 bases, with 11 bases remaining between them. CDR1 is MNHEY and CDR2 is SMNVEV in the germline V gene (reference sequence). This CDR3 contains 15 residues. This CDR3 reads CASRPGQTNTGELFF. DNA for the CDR3: TGTGCCAGCAGACCCGGACAGACGAACACCGGGGAGCTGTTTTTT.

This chain connects TRBV4-1 to TRBJ2-1, with 9 bases fitting TRBD1. J lost 8 bases, V lost 1 base, and 3 bases had no gene match. Looked up from germline, CDR1 is MGHRA and CDR2 is YSYEKL. This CDR3 contains 14 residues. CDR3 sequence reads: CASSQGDRVDEQFF. DNA for the CDR3: TGCGCCAGCAGCCAAGGGGACAGGGTAGATGAGCAGTTCTTC.

This clone appeared a few times. The genes are TRBV5-1 and TRBJ1-1; D uncertain. V shed 0 bases and J shed 0 bases, with 9 bases lying between them. CDR3 length: 15 residues. Looked up from germline, CDR1 is SGHRS and CDR2 is YFSETQ. The CDR3 sequence is CASSLGSGVNTEAFF. The CDR3 DNA follows: TGCGCCAGCAGCTTGGGTAGTGGCGTGAACACTGAAGCTTTCTTT.